This T cell receptor (beta chain) emerged from a study of blood T cell repertoires in COVID-19. About the research overall: Samples representing acute and convalescent COVID-19 were sourced from the United States, Italy and Spain. T cells, B-cell-depleted T cells, or PBMCs provided the cDNA or gDNA that served as material.

Per the study methods: Amplification from reference gene primers served as the basis for estimated nucleated cell counts. The assay was immunoSEQ multiplex PCR, and TCRdb's table has in-frame clones only and misses some. V and J calls plus clone size are reproduced from that table; the DNA served to infer D and trimming. The sample carries fewer than 300,000 clones, under 90% recorded once. V dropped 5 bases and J dropped 0; count of bases not matched to a gene: 5. Per germline, CDR1 MNHEY and CDR2 SVGAGI. The CDR3 extends over 15 amino acids. The gene calls are TRBV6-5 and TRBJ2-3, with 7 bases identical to TRBD2. Material: peripheral blood. The TCR was taken from a woman under 30 with acute or convalescent COVID-19. CDR3 sequence: CASSKTSTSTDTQYF. The CDR3 DNA reads TGTGCCAGCAGTAAGACTAGCACGAGCACAGATACGCAGTATTTT.